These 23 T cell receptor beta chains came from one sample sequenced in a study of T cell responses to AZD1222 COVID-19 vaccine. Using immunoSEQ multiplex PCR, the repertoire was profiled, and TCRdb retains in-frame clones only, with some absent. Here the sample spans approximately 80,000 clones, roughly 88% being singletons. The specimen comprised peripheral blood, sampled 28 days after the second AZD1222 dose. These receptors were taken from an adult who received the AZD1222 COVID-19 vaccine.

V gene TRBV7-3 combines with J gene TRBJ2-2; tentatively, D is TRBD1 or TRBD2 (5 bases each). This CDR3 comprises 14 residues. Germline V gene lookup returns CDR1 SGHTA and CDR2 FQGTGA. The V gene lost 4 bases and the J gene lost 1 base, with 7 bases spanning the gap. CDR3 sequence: CASSWGRNTGELFF. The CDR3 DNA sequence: TGTGCCAGCAGCTGGGGGAGGAACACCGGGGAGCTGTTTTTT.

The CDR3 DNA is TGTGCCAGCAGTGAATGGGGCTCCTATGGCTACACCTTC. It encodes CASSEWGSYGYTF. The chain links TRBV6-1 to TRBJ1-2, with D perhaps matching TRBD1 (5 bases). The CDR3 consists of 13 residues. Germline V CDR1 and CDR2: MNHNS, SASEGT. The V end lost 2 bases, the J end lost 4 bases, and 8 bases lay between the germline ends.

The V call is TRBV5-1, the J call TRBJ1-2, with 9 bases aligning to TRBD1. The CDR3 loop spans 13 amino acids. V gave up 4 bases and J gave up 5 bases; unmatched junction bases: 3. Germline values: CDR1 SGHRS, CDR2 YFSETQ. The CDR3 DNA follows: TGCGCCAGCAGCACGGGACAGGGTTATGGCTACACCTTC. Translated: CASSTGQGYGYTF.

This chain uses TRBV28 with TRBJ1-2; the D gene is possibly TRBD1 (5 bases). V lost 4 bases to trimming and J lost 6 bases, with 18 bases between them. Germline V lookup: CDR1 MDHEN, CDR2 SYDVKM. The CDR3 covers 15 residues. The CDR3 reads CASSSPGEGADGYTF. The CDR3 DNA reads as TGTGCCAGCAGTTCCCCCGGGGAAGGGGCGGATGGCTACACCTTC.

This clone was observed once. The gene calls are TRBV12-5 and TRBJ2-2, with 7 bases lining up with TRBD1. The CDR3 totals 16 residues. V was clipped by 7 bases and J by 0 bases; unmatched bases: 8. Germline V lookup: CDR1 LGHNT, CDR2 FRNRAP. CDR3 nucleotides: TGTGCTAGTGCTTCCTACGGGACAGCGAACACCGGGGAGCTGTTTTTT. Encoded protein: CASASYGTANTGELFF.

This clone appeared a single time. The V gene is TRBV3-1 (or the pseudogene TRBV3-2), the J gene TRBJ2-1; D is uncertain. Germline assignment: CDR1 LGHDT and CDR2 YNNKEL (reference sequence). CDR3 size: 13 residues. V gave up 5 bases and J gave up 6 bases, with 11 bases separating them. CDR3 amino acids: CASSYKALNEQFF. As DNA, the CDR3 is TGTGCCAGCAGCTATAAGGCCCTCAATGAGCAGTTCTTC.

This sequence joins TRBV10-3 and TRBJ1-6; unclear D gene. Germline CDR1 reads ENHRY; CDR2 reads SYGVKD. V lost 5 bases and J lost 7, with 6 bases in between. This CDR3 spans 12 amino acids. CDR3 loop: CAISQDNSPLHF. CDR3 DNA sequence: TGTGCCATCAGTCAGGACAATTCACCCCTCCACTTT.

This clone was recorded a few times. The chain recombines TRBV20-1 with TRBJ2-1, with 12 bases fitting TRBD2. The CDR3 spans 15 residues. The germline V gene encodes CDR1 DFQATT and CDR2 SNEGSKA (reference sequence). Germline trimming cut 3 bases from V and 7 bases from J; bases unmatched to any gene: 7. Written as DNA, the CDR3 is TGCAGTGCTAGTTCTAGCGGGAGGGCAAGGAATGAGCAGTTCTTC. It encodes CSASSSGRARNEQFF.

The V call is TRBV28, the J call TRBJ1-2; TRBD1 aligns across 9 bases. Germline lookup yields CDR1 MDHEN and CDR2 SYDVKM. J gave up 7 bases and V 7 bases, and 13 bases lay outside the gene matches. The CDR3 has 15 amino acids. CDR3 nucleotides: TGTGCCAGCACTCGAGGGGGACAGGGCTTAGGTGGCTACACCTTC. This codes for CASTRGGQGLGGYTF.

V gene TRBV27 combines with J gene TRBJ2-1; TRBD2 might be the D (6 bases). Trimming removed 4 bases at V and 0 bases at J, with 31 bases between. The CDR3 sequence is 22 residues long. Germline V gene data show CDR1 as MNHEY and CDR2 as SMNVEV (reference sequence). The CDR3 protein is CASSSITPLGGLFRGSYNEQFF. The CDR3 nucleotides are TGTGCCAGCAGTTCGATAACCCCGCTGGGGGGATTATTCCGAGGCTCCTACAATGAGCAGTTCTTC.

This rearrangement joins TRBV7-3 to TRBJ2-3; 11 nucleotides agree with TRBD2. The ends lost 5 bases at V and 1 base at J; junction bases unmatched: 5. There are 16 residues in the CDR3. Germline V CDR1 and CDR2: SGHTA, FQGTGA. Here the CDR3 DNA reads TGTGCCAGCAGCCGAGAGGGACTAGCGGGCACAGATACGCAGTATTTT. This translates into CASSREGLAGTDTQYF.

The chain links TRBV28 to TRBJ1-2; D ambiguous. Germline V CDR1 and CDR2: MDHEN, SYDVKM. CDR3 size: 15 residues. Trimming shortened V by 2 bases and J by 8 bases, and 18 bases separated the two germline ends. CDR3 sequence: CASSLGSAGREGYTF. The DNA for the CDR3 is TGTGCCAGCAGTTTAGGCTCCGCAGGCCGGGAAGGCTACACCTTC.

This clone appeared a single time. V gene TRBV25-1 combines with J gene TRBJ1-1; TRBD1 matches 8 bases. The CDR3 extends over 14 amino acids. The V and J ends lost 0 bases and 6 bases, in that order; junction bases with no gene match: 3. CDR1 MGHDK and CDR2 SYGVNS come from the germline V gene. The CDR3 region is CASSEYQGAAEAFF. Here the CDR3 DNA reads TGTGCCAGCAGTGAATATCAGGGGGCAGCTGAAGCTTTCTTT.

In nucleotides, the CDR3 is TGCGCCAGCAGCCAAAACGGGAACGATAATTCACCCCTCCACTTT. The encoded protein is CASSQNGNDNSPLHF. The rearrangement links TRBV4-3 to TRBJ1-6; no firm D call. This CDR3 is built from 15 residues. Germline V CDR1 and CDR2: LGHNA, YSLEER. With 2 bases removed from V and 5 bases from J, the gap between germline ends came to 10 bases.

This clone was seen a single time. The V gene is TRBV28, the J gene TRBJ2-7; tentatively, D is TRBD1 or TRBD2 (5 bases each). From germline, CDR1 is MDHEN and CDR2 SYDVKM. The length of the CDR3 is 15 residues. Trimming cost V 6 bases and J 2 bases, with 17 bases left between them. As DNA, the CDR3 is TGTGCCAGCAGGAAACTACGGGACCGAACCTACGAGCAGTACTTC. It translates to CASRKLRDRTYEQYF.

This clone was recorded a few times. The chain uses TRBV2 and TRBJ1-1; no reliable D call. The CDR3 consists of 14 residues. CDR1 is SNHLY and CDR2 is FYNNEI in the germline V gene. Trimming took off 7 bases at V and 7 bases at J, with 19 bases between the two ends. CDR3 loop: CASIPTLHDLEAFF. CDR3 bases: TGTGCCAGCATCCCGACTCTCCATGACCTTGAAGCTTTCTTT.

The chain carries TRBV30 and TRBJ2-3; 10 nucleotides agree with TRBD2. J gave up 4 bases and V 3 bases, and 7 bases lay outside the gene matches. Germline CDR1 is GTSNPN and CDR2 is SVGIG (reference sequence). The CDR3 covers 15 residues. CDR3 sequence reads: CAWSLAGVGPDTQYF. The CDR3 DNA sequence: TGTGCCTGGAGCCTAGCGGGAGTCGGACCAGATACGCAGTATTTT.

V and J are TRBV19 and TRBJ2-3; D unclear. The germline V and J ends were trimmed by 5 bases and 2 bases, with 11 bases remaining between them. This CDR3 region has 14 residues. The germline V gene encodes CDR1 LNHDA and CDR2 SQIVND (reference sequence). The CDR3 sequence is CASSPDSYTDTQYF. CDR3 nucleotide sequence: TGTGCCAGTAGTCCTGACTCGTACACAGATACGCAGTATTTT.

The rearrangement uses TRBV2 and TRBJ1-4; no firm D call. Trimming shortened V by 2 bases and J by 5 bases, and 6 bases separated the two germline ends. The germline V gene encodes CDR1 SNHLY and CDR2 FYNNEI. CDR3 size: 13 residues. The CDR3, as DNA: TGTGCCAGCAGTGAATCGTTCAATGAAAAACTGTTTTTT. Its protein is CASSESFNEKLFF. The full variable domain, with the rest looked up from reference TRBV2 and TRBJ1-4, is EPEVTQTPSHQVTQMGQEVILRCVPISNHLYFYWYRQILGQKVEFLVSFYNNEISEKSEIFDDQFSVERPDGSNFTLKIRSTKLEDSAMYFCASSESFNEKLFFGSGTQLSVL.

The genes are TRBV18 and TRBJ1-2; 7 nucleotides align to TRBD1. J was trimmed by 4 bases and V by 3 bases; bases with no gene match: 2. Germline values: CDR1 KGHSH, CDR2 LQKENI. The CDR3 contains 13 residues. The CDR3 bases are TGTGCCAGCTCACCGACAGGGAGCTATGGCTACACCTTC. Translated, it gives CASSPTGSYGYTF.

CDR3 sequence (DNA): TGTGCCAGCAGTTTGTGGACTATTAATTCACCCCTCCACTTT. It codes for CASSLWTINSPLHF. The chain links TRBV28 to TRBJ1-6, with D hard to call. Per the germline V gene, CDR1 is MDHEN and CDR2 is SYDVKM. The CDR3 runs to 14 residues. V dropped 3 bases and J dropped 6 bases, with 9 bases sitting between them.

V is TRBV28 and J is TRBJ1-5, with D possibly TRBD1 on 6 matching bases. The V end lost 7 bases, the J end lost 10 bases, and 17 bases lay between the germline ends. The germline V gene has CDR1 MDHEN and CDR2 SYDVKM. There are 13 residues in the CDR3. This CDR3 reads CASIRGPSKPQHF. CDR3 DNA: TGTGCCAGCATCAGGGGTCCGAGCAAACCCCAGCATTTT.

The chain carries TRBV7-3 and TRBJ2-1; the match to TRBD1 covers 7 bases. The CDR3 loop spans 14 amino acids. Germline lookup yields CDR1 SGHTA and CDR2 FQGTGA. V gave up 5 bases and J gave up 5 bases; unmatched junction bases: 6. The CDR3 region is CASSRDRANNEQFF. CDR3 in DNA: TGTGCCAGCAGCCGCGACAGGGCAAACAATGAGCAGTTCTTC.